The text below deals with one TCR beta chain. Its antigen is currently unknown. The V gene's germline CDR1 is SGDLS and CDR2 YYNGEE. V lost 0 bases, J lost 7 bases, and 13 bases lay in between. CDR3 length: 14 amino acids. These data are taken from a study of cytomegalovirus exposure and HLA in healthy donors. Study-wide points: Later, an analysis showed that TCR beta chains associated with HLA were more clonally expanded than others that were equally common. In vitro data verified a few CMV-associated chains as specific for CMV antigens. Further analysis was carried out later, and it showed several of the most significant clusters appearing linked to common viral pathogens.

It was with 60 Vbeta and 13 Jbeta primers that the PCR ran. The assay was immunoSEQ multiplex PCR, and TCRdb's table has in-frame clones only and misses some. This table holds 150,000 to 200,000 clones, roughly 72% found once. Specimen: PBMCs. The chain carries TRBV9 and TRBJ1-1, with D tentatively TRBD1 (5 bases). The receptor was isolated from a man in his forties in good health and CMV-seronegative. The CDR3 loop is CASSVGGEQFEAFF. The CDR3 nucleotides read TGTGCCAGCAGCGTAGGGGGGGAGCAGTTTGAAGCTTTCTTT.